Each of the 3 T cell receptor beta chains below was sequenced from the same sample in a study of PD-L1 blockade in urothelial cancer. Using immunoSEQ multiplex PCR, the repertoire was profiled, and TCRdb retains in-frame clones only, with some absent. The profile covers just over 20,000 clones, with around 90% appearing a single time and around 16% taken by the ten largest. The starting material was PBMCs, obtained around atezolizumab (anti-PD-L1) treatment. These receptors were taken from a woman in her fifties or sixties with urothelial cancer.

The chain has TRBV2 and TRBJ2-7; 12 positions agree with TRBD2. The germline CDR1 and CDR2 sequences are SNHLY and FYNNEI. The CDR3 is 18 residues long. Trimming at V came to 1 base and at J to 6 bases, leaving 13 bases not matched to a gene. CDR3 sequence reads: CASSEVGASGRGLSEQYF. In DNA, the CDR3 is TGTGCCAGCAGTGAAGTTGGGGCTAGCGGGAGGGGCCTGAGCGAGCAGTACTTC.

This chain uses TRBV6-5 with TRBJ1-2; D call uncertain. V gave up 2 bases and J gave up 2 bases, with 6 bases separating them. The CDR3 runs 13 residues. CDR1 is MNHEY, CDR2 SVGAGI, per germline. The CDR3 DNA sequence: TGTGCCAGCAGTTACGGGCAGAACTATGGCTACACCTTC. This encodes CASSYGQNYGYTF.

There are a few counts of this clone. This chain joins TRBV25-1 and TRBJ1-2; perhaps TRBD1 as D (6 bases). CDR3 length: 14 amino acids. Trimming cost V 2 bases and J 2 bases, with 9 bases left between them. The germline gives CDR1 MGHDK, CDR2 SYGVNS. This chain's CDR3 is CASSEQQGNYGYTF. CDR3 DNA sequence: TGTGCCAGCAGTGAACAACAGGGAAACTATGGCTACACCTTC.